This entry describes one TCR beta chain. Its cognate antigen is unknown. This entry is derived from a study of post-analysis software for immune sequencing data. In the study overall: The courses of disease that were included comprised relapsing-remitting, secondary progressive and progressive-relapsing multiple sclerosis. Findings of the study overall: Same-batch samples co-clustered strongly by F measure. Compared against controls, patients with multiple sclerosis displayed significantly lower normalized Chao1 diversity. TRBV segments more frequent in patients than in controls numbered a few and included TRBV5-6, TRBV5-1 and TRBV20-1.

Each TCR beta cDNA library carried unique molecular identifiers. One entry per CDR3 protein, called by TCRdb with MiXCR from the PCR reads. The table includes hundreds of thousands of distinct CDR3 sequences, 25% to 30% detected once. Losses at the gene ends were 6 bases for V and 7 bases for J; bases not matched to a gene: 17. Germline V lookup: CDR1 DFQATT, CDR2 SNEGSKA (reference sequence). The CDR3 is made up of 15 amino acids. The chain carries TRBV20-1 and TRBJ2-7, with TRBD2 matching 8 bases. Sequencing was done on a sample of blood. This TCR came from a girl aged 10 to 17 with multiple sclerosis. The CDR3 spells CSAKRGAGAGLEQYF. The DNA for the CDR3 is TGCAGTGCCAAGAGGGGAGCGGGGGCCGGGTTAGAGCAGTACTTC.